This record looks at one T cell receptor (beta chain) sequence and its context. This PCR relied on a set of 60 Vbeta primers and 13 Jbeta primers. Produced via immunoSEQ multiplex PCR; TCRdb's table is partial and in-frame only. The data hold about 190,000 clones, with approximately 88% observed a single time. The data originate from a study of cytomegalovirus exposure and HLA in healthy donors. Turning to the study itself: Out of 170 million or so T cells, an earlier analysis found around 110 million unique TCR beta sequences in total.

This CDR3 region has 14 residues. CDR1 and CDR2 from the germline V gene are SGHRS and YFSETQ. Trimming cost V 0 bases and J 3 bases, with 10 bases left between them. The specimen was PBMCs. The chain employs TRBV5-1 and TRBJ2-7; possible D gene TRBD1, 6 bases. The receptor's source is a boy younger than 18 in good health and CMV-seronegative. The CDR3 loop reads CASSLAGVYYEQYF. For the CDR3, the DNA is TGCGCCAGCAGCTTGGCAGGGGTTTACTACGAGCAGTACTTC.